These 23 T cell receptor beta chains originate from one sample sequenced in a study of CD8+CD57+ T cells in acquired aplastic anemia. For CDR3 and TCR beta VDJ profiling, genomic DNA was the template used. TCRdb analysed the reads with MiXCR anew, one entry per CDR3 protein. This table holds 250,000 to 300,000 distinct CDR3 sequences, approximately 60% found once. CD8+CD57+ cell expansion had been shown by flow cytometry in patients chosen for sequencing. Sequencing used sorted CD4+, CD8+, or CD8+CD57+ T cells (not recorded which) from PBMCs. Receptors were obtained from a human donor with aplastic anemia.

The chain couples TRBV9 to TRBJ2-3; D unclear. This CDR3 region has 12 residues. The V end was cut by 0 bases, the J end by 6 bases, with 5 bases between. CDR1 is SGDLS, CDR2 YYNGEE, per germline. In nucleotides, the CDR3 is TGTGCCAGCAGCGTAGTCTCGGATACGCAGTATTTT. Translating gives CASSVVSDTQYF.

This clonotype showed up just a few times. The V call is TRBV7-3, the J call TRBJ2-7; D not resolved. V lost 3 bases to trimming and J lost 2 bases, with 11 bases between them. This CDR3 has 14 amino acids. CDR1 SGHTA and CDR2 FQGTGA come from the germline V gene. The CDR3 loop reads CASSFPRATYEQYF. The DNA of the CDR3 is TGTGCCAGCAGCTTCCCAAGGGCCACCTACGAGCAGTACTTC.

This clonotype was detected many times. The chain couples TRBV18 to TRBJ1-5; D call uncertain. Germline V gives CDR1 KGHSH, CDR2 LQKENI. Trimming shortened V by 4 bases and J by 2 bases, and 3 bases separated the two germline ends. This CDR3 region has 12 residues. CDR3 nucleotides: TGTGCCAGCTCACTTCGCAATCAGCCCCAGCATTTT. This encodes CASSLRNQPQHF.

This clonotype has just one count. The conserved closing phenylalanine or tryptophan is absent in this CDR3, likely reflecting a read error. The chain uses TRBV20-1 and TRBJ2-1; the match to TRBD2 covers 10 bases. CDR1 is DFQATT, CDR2 SNEGSKA, per germline (reference sequence). The length of the CDR3 is 16 residues. CDR3 sequence (DNA): TGCAGTGCTAGAGATCTAGCTAGCGGGGGATACAATGGGCAGTTCCTC. Amino acid sequence: CSARDLASGGYNGQFL.

This clonotype appeared once. The chain uses TRBV5-1 and TRBJ1-2; the match to TRBD1 covers 10 bases. V lost 4 bases, J lost 5 bases, and 14 bases stayed unmatched. Germline V CDR1 and CDR2: SGHRS, YFSETQ. CDR3 length: 17 amino acids. The DNA for the CDR3 is TGCGCCAGCAGCCTAGAAGGACAGGGGGGGAACACTTATGGCTACACCTTC. Amino acid sequence: CASSLEGQGGNTYGYTF.

The CDR3 DNA reads as TGTGCCAGCAGCACCCCAGGGGCCTACAATGAGCAGTTCTTC. Protein sequence: CASSTPGAYNEQFF. The chain couples TRBV7-8 to TRBJ2-1; possible D gene TRBD1, 6 bases. V lost 5 bases, J lost 2 bases, and 10 bases lay in between. CDR1 is SGHVS, CDR2 FQNEAQ, per germline. The CDR3 extends over 14 amino acids.

This clonotype was seen ten or more times. V is TRBV15 and J is TRBJ1-2, with 7 nucleotides matching TRBD1. CDR1 and CDR2 from the germline V gene are LNHNV and YYDKDF (reference sequence). With V trimmed by 0 bases and J by 5 bases, 3 bases remained unmatched. The CDR3 spans 14 residues. This CDR3 is CATSRDRGRYGYTF. The DNA for the CDR3 is TGTGCCACCAGCAGAGACAGGGGGAGATATGGCTACACCTTC.

This clonotype showed up just once. V and J are TRBV19 and TRBJ2-1; D is possibly TRBD2 (5 bases). V lost 5 bases and J lost 0, with 11 bases in between. The germline CDR1 and CDR2 sequences are LNHDA and SQIVND (reference sequence). This CDR3 contains 15 residues. The CDR3 here is CASSLARSSYNEQFF. Here the CDR3 DNA reads TGTGCCAGTAGTCTAGCCAGAAGCTCCTACAATGAGCAGTTCTTC.

This clonotype was observed a handful of times. J is TRBJ2-7 and V is TRBV12-3 or TRBV12-4; D is perhaps TRBD1 (5 bases). V was cut by 3 bases and J by 0 bases, with 9 bases left in between. CDR3 length: 14 residues. The CDR3 bases are TGTGCCAGCAGTTTGGCAGGGATCTCCTACGAGCAGTACTTC. As protein: CASSLAGISYEQYF.

The rearrangement joins TRBV5-1 to TRBJ1-5; possibly TRBD1 for D (6 bases). CDR1 is SGHRS, CDR2 YFSETQ, per germline. V lost 5 bases and J lost 3, with 15 bases in between. The CDR3 totals 15 residues. CDR3 coding DNA: TGCGCCAGCAGGGATGAACAGGGTCACAATCAGCCCCAGCATTTT. Translation: CASRDEQGHNQPQHF.

This chain uses TRBV20-1 with TRBJ2-7; tentative D call: TRBD1 (6 bases). Per germline, CDR1 DFQATT and CDR2 SNEGSKA (reference sequence). V lost 6 bases and J 2 bases, leaving 14 bases between the germline ends. This CDR3 is built from 13 residues. The DNA for the CDR3 is TGCAGTGCGTCCGGGACACCTACCTACGAGCAGTACTTC. Protein product: CSASGTPTYEQYF.

The table lists this clonotype with many counts. The V call is TRBV5-5, the J call TRBJ1-2, with a weak D call TRBD1 (5 bases). The CDR3 spans 16 residues. Trimming shortened V by 4 bases and J by 0 bases, and 16 bases separated the two germline ends. Per the germline V gene, CDR1 is SGHKS and CDR2 is YYEKEE (reference sequence). The CDR3 spells CASSLSLGASNYGYTF. The CDR3 DNA follows: TGTGCCAGCAGCCTCTCCTTAGGGGCCTCTAACTATGGCTACACCTTC.

With regard to this clonotype: A much larger clone is a single base away; this may be a read error. The chain's CDR3 is CASSYGGLAGGHTGELFF. The CDR3 nucleotides are TGTGCCAGCAGTTATGGGGGGCTAGCGGGAGGGCACACCGGGGAGCTGTTTTTT. V gene TRBV7-8 combines with J gene TRBJ2-2; 12 bases align to TRBD2. The CDR3 loop spans 18 amino acids. J lost 3 bases, V lost 6 bases, and 11 bases had no gene match. Per the germline V gene, CDR1 is SGHVS and CDR2 is FQNEAQ.

This chain links TRBV9 with TRBJ2-7; D is unresolved. Germline lookup yields CDR1 SGDLS and CDR2 YYNGEE. V was clipped by 4 bases and J by 9 bases, with 20 bases between them. The CDR3 extends over 14 amino acids. Here the CDR3 DNA reads TGTGCCAGCAGCAACGACCGGCGTCAGGCTGTGCAGTACTTC. Protein sequence: CASSNDRRQAVQYF.

The V gene is TRBV20-1, the J gene TRBJ2-7; D is possibly TRBD2 (6 bases). This CDR3 has 15 amino acids. Germline V gene data show CDR1 as DFQATT and CDR2 as SNEGSKA (reference sequence). Trimming removed 4 bases from V and 1 base from J, with 17 bases in between. The CDR3 DNA follows: TGCAGTGCTACCCTTCACCGGGAGCCATCCTACGAGCAGTACTTC. Protein product: CSATLHREPSYEQYF.

V is TRBV7-3 and J is TRBJ2-7; TRBD1 agrees at 7 bases. CDR1 is SGHTA, CDR2 FQGTGA, per germline. The CDR3 runs 14 residues. The V gene end was trimmed by 0 bases and the J gene end by 5 bases; junction bases not matched to a gene: 4. CDR3: CASSLTPRGNEQYF. Here the CDR3 DNA reads TGTGCCAGCAGCTTAACCCCCAGGGGGAACGAGCAGTACTTC.

This chain joins TRBV14 and TRBJ2-3, with 7 bases lining up with TRBD1. The V gene's germline CDR1 is SGHDN and CDR2 FVKESK. The ends lost 8 bases at V and 4 bases at J; junction bases unmatched: 6. The CDR3 spans 13 residues. CDR3 DNA: TGTGCCAGCCAAACAGGGGAAGCAGATACGCAGTATTTT. It yields the protein CASQTGEADTQYF.

This chain connects TRBV7-2 to TRBJ2-7; D is perhaps TRBD2 (6 bases). V was trimmed by 3 bases and J by 1 base, leaving 19 bases between them. The length of the CDR3 is 17 residues. CDR1 SGHTA and CDR2 FQGNSA come from the germline V gene. In nucleotides, the CDR3 is TGTGCCAGCAGCTTCTTAGTAGGTAGCGGTCGATCCTACGAGCAGTACTTC. Its translation is CASSFLVGSGRSYEQYF. Looking up the rest from reference TRBV7-2 and TRBJ2-7 gives the full variable domain: GAGVSQSPSNKVTEKGKDVELRCDPISGHTALYWYRQSLGQGLEFLIYFQGNSAPDKSGLPSDRFSAERTGGSVSTLTIQRTQQEDSAVYLCASSFLVGSGRSYEQYFGPGTRLTVT.

This clonotype showed up just a few times. This chain links TRBV9 with TRBJ1-5, with 9 nucleotides matching TRBD1. V lost 3 bases and J lost 5; bases outside the gene matches: 3. The CDR3 has 14 amino acids. Germline V CDR1 and CDR2: SGDLS, YYNGEE. For the CDR3, the DNA is TGTGCCAGCAGCGACCGGGACAGGGATCAGCCCCAGCATTTT. This translates into CASSDRDRDQPQHF.

V and J are TRBV7-9 and TRBJ2-7, with unresolved D. The V end lost 1 base, the J end lost 2 bases, and 6 bases lay between the germline ends. Germline values: CDR1 SEHNR, CDR2 FQNEAQ (reference sequence). The CDR3 spans 13 residues. The CDR3 sequence is CASSLGYPYEQYF. The CDR3 DNA sequence: TGTGCCAGCAGCTTAGGGTACCCCTACGAGCAGTACTTC.

This clonotype was picked up many times. The chain recombines TRBV6-5 with TRBJ1-2; 7 bases match TRBD1. Trimming cost V 6 bases and J 2 bases; bases outside gene matches: 6. The CDR3 is 14 amino acids. Germline values: CDR1 MNHEY, CDR2 SVGAGI. The CDR3 region has the DNA TGTGCCAGCAGCCGTGACAGGGCCAACTATGGCTACACCTTC. Encoded protein: CASSRDRANYGYTF.

About this clonotype itself: In this CDR3 the conserved last residue, phenylalanine or tryptophan, is missing, so a read error is likely. The V gene is TRBV19, the J gene TRBJ2-7, with D possibly matching TRBD1 (6 bases). From germline, CDR1 is LNHDA and CDR2 SQIVND (reference sequence). V lost 1 base and J lost 2, with 12 bases in between. The CDR3 sequence is 15 residues long. CDR3 amino acids: CASSIGTVRPYEQYL. CDR3 coding DNA: TGTGCCAGTAGTATAGGGACAGTACGCCCCTACGAGCAGTACCTC.

This chain joins TRBV12-3 or TRBV12-4 and TRBJ2-1, with D possibly matching TRBD1 (6 bases). Trimming removed 4 bases from V and 0 bases from J, with 7 bases in between. This CDR3 has 14 residues. CDR3: CASSWGPSYNEQFF. As DNA, the CDR3 is TGTGCCAGCAGTTGGGGGCCCTCCTACAATGAGCAGTTCTTC.